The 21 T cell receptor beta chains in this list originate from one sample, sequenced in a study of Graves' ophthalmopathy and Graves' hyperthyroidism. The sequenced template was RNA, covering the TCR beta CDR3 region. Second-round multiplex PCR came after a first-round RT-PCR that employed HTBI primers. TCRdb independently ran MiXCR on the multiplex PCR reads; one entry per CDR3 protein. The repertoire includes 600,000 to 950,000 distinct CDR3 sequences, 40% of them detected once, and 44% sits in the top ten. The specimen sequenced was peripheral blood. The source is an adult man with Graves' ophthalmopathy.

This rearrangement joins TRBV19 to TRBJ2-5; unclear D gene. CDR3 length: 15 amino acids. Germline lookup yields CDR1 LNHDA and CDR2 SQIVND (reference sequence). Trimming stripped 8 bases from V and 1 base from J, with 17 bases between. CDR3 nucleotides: TGTGCCAGTGCTAGAGTGGCAGCAGGCCAAGAGACCCAGTACTTC. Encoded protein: CASARVAAGQETQYF.

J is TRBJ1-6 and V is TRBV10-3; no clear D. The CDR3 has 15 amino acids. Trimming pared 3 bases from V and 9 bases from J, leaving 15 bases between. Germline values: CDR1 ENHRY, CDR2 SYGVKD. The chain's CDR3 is CAISDFGGRGSPLHF. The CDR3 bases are TGTGCCATCAGTGATTTTGGAGGGCGCGGTTCACCCCTCCACTTT.

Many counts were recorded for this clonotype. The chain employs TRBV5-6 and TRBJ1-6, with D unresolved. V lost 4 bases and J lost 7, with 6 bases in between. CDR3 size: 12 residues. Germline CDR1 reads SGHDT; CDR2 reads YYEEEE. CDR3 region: CASSQGNSPLHF. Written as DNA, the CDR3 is TGTGCCAGCAGCCAAGGAAATTCACCCCTCCACTTT.

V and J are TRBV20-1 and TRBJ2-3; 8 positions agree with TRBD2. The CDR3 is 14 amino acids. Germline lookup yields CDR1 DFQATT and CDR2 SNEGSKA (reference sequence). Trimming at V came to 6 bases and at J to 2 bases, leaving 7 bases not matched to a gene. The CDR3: CSAVQRESTDTQYF. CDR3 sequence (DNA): TGCAGTGCAGTGCAGCGGGAGTCCACAGATACGCAGTATTTT.

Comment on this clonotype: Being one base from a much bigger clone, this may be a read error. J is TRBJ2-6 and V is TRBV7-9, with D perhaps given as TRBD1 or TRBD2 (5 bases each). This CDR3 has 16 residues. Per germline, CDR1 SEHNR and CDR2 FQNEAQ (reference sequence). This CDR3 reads CASSLPGATGANALTF. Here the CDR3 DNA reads TGTGCCAGCAGCTTACCCGGGGCTACTGGGGCCAACGCCCTGACTTTC.

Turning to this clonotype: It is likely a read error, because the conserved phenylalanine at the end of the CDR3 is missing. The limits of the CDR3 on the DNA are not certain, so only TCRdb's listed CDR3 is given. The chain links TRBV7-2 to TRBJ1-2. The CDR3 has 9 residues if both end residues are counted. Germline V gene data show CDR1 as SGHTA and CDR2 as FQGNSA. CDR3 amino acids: CASSLGGLL.

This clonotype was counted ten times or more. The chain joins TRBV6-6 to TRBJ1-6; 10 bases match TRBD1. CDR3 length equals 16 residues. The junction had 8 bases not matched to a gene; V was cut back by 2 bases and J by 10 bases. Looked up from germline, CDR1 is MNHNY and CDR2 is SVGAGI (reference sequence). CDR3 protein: CASSYPPGQGNSPLHF. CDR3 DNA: TGTGCCAGCAGTTACCCCCCGGGACAGGGGAACTCACCCCTCCACTTT.

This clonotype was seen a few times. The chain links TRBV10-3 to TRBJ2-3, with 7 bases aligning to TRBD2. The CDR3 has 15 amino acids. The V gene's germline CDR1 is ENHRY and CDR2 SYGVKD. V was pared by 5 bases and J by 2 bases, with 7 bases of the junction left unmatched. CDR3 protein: CAISKAGWVTDTQYF. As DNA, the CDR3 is TGTGCCATCAGTAAAGCGGGGTGGGTCACAGATACGCAGTATTTT.

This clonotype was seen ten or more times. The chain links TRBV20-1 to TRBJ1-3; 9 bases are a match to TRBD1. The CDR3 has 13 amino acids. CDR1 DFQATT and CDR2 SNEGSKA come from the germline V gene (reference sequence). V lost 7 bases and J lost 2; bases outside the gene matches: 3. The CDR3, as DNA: TGCAGTGGGGGACAGGGAGCTGGAAACACCATATATTTT. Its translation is CSGGQGAGNTIYF.

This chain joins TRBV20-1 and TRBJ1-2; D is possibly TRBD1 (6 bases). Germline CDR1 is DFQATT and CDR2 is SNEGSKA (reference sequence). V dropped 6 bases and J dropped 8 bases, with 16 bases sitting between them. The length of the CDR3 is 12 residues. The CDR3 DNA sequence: TGCAGTGCCCAACAGGGTTCGAGAGGCTACACCTTC. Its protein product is CSAQQGSRGYTF.

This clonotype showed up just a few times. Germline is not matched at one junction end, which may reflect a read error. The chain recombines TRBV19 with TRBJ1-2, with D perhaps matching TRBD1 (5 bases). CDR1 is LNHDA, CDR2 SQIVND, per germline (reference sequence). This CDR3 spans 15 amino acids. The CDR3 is CASSILGRDLPFVSF. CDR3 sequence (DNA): TGTGCCAGTAGTATCCTAGGGCGGGACCTCCCCTTCGTCTCCTTC.

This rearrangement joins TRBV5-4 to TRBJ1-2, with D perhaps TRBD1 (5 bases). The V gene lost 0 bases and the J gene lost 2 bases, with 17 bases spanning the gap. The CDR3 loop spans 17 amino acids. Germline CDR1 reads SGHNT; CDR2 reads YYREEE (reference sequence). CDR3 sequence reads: CASSLGTRVGPNYGYTF. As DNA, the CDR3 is TGTGCCAGCAGCTTGGGGACAAGAGTCGGGCCAAACTATGGCTACACCTTC.

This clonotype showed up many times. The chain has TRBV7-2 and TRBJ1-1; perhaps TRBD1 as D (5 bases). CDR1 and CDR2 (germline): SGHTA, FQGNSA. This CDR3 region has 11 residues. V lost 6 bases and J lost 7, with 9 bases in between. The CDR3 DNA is TGTGCCAGCAGTGGGGGAGTTGAAGCTTTCTTT. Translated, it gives CASSGGVEAFF.

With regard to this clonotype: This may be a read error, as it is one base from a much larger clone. The CDR3: CASSTETVESGNTIYF. Written as DNA, the CDR3 is TGTGCCAGCAGCACGGAGACAGTAGAGAGTGGAAACACCATATATTTT. V gene TRBV7-2 combines with J gene TRBJ1-3; TRBD1 might be the D (5 bases). The V and J ends lost 5 bases and 3 bases respectively, with 17 bases between them. Germline values: CDR1 SGHTA, CDR2 FQGNSA. This CDR3 spans 16 amino acids.

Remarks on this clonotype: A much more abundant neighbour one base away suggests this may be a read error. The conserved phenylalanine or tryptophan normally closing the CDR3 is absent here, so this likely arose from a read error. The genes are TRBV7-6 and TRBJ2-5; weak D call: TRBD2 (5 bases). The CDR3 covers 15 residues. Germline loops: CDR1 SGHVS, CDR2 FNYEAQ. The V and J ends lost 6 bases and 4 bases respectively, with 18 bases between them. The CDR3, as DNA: TGTGCCAGCAGTTACAACTCGGGGTTAGGAGAGACCCAGTACGTC. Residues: CASSYNSGLGETQYV.

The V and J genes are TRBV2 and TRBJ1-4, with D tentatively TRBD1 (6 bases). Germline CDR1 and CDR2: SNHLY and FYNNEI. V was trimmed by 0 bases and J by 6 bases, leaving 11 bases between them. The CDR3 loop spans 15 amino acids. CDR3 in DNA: TGTGCCAGCAGTGAAGCGGGGGCTCGGGATGAAAAACTGTTTTTT. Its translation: CASSEAGARDEKLFF.

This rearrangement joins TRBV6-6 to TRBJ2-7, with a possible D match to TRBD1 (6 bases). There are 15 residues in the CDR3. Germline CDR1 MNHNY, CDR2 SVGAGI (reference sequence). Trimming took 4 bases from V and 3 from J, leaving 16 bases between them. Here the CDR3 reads CASSLSGALGYEQYF. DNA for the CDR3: TGTGCCAGCAGTTTATCAGGGGCTCTTGGCTACGAGCAGTACTTC.

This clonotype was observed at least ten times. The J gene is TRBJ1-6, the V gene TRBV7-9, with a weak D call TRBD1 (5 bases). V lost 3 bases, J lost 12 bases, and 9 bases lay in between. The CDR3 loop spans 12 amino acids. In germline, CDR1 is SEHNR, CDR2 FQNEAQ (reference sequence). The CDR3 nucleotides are TGTGCCAGCAGCTTTGGGGGTTTACCCCTCCACTTT. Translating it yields CASSFGGLPLHF.

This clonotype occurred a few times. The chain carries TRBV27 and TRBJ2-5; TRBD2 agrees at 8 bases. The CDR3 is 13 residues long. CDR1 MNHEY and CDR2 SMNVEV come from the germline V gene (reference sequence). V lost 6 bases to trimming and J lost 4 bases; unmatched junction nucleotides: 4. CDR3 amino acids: CASRRSGRETQYF. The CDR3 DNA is TGTGCCAGCAGGAGGAGCGGGAGAGAGACCCAGTACTTC.

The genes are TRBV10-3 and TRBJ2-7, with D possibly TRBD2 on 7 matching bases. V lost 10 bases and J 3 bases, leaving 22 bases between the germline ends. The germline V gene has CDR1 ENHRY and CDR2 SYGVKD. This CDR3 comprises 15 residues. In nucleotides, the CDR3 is TGTGCCACTAGGGGGTTTCGCGGGGGATTCTACGAGCAGTACTTC. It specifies CATRGFRGGFYEQYF.

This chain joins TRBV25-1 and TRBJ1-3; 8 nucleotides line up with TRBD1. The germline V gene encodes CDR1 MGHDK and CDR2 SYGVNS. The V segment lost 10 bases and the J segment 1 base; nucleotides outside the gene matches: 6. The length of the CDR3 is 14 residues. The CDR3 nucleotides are TGTGCCACCCAGGGGGCCCTTTCTGGAAACACCATATATTTT. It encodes CATQGALSGNTIYF.